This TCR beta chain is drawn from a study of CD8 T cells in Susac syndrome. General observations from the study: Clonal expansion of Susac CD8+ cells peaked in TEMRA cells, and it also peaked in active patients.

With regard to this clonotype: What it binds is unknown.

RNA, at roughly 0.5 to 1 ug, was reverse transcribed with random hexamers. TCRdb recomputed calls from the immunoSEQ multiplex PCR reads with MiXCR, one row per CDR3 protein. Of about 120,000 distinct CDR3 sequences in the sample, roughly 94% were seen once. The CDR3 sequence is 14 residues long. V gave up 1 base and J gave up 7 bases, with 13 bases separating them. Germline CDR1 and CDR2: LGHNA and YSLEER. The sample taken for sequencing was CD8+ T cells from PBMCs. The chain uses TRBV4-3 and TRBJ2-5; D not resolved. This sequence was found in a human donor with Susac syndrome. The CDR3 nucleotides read TGCGCCAGCAGCCAAGCCGTGGGATGGGGGACCCAGTACTTC. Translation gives CASSQAVGWGTQYF.